Listed here are 27 T cell receptor beta chains from one sample, sequenced in a study of beta chain features in type 1 diabetes. Since all of the isolated RNA was reverse transcribed, expressed TCRB transcripts were what got sequenced. The table came from immunoSEQ multiplex PCR; TCRdb's copy has only in-frame clones and leaves some out. The table lists some 150,000 clones, roughly a tenth of them singletons. What was sequenced was naive CD4+ T cells from blood. The receptors derive from a man younger than 35 in good health.

The chain carries TRBV5-1 and TRBJ1-6; TRBD1 might be the D (6 bases). The CDR3 covers 15 residues. Germline V lookup: CDR1 SGHRS, CDR2 YFSETQ. Trimming shortened V by 4 bases and J by 7 bases, and 15 bases separated the two germline ends. The CDR3 protein is CASSPGQIGNSPLHF. The CDR3 DNA reads as TGCGCCAGCAGCCCTGGACAGATAGGGAATTCACCCCTCCACTTT.

The V call is TRBV21-1, the J call TRBJ1-2; TRBD1, as called in the table, went unchecked against the DNA. TRBV21-1 is tagged as a pseudogene. The length of the CDR3 is 16 residues. In DNA, the CDR3 is TGTGCCAGCAGCAGAGCCGCCGGGACAGCTTACTATGGCTACACCTTC. Protein: CASSRAAGTAYYGYTF.

This sequence joins TRBV27 and TRBJ2-2; D is possibly TRBD1 (5 bases). V was cut by 6 bases and J by 4 bases, with 18 bases left in between. Germline lookup yields CDR1 MNHEY and CDR2 SMNVEV (reference sequence). The CDR3 sequence is 16 residues long. In nucleotides, the CDR3 is TGTGCCAGCAGCCCGGAAGGGGCGCAGATCACCGGGGAGCTGTTTTTT. Protein sequence: CASSPEGAQITGELFF.

This clone was seen a few times. This chain links TRBV15 with TRBJ2-1; D perhaps matches TRBD2 (6 bases). Between the trimmed V and J ends, which lost 3 bases and 6 bases, there was a span of 9 bases. The CDR3 is 13 amino acids. The germline CDR1 and CDR2 sequences are LNHNV and YYDKDF (reference sequence). CDR3 residues: CATSRAGFNEQFF. For the CDR3, the DNA is TGTGCCACCAGCAGGGCGGGGTTCAATGAGCAGTTCTTC.

This clone has a single count. This chain's CDR3 is CASSVRGGNYYEQYF. The CDR3 nucleotides read TGCGCCAGCAGCGTAAGGGGGGGCAATTACTACGAGCAGTACTTC. V and J are TRBV23-1 and TRBJ2-7, with D possibly matching TRBD2 (7 bases). TRBV23-1 is sorted into the ORF group, with uncertain function. This CDR3 has 15 residues. V was pared by 6 bases and J by 3 bases, with 18 bases between.

The rearrangement joins TRBV18 to TRBJ2-6, with D perhaps matching TRBD1 (6 bases). Trimming removed 5 bases at V and 0 bases at J, with 8 bases between. CDR3 length equals 15 residues. From germline, CDR1 is KGHSH and CDR2 LQKENI. CDR3 bases: TGTGCCAGCTCAAGACAGGCCTCTGGGGCCAACGTCCTGACTTTC. Its protein is CASSRQASGANVLTF.

CDR3 bases: TGTGCCACCCAGGACACTGAAGCTTTCTTT. This translates into CATQDTEAFF. The chain is built from TRBV10-3 and TRBJ1-1; D is unclear. CDR3 length equals 10 residues. Trimming cost V 10 bases and J 3 bases, with 6 bases left between them. CDR1 is ENHRY, CDR2 SYGVKD, per germline.

The gene calls are TRBV5-6 and TRBJ2-1, with 10 positions matching TRBD1. Germline loops: CDR1 SGHDT, CDR2 YYEEEE. The V segment lost 3 bases and the J segment 13 bases; nucleotides outside the gene matches: 13. CDR3 size: 15 residues. CDR3 sequence (DNA): TGTGCCAGCAGCTGGGCCGGGACAGGGGATTTGGGACAGTTCTTC. It translates to CASSWAGTGDLGQFF.

This chain joins TRBV7-8 and TRBJ2-7; 7 bases are shared with TRBD1. This CDR3 is 16 amino acids long. The junction had 12 bases not matched to a gene; V was cut back by 4 bases and J by 3 bases. From germline, CDR1 is SGHVS and CDR2 FQNEAQ. The CDR3 DNA sequence: TGTGCCAGCAGCTCCAGGGGGACAGCCAACCACTACGAGCAGTACTTC. As protein: CASSSRGTANHYEQYF.

The V gene is TRBV9, the J gene TRBJ2-3, with TRBD2 matching 9 bases. The CDR3 sequence is 14 residues long. The germline V gene has CDR1 SGDLS and CDR2 YYNGEE. The junction had 6 bases not matched to a gene; V was cut back by 4 bases and J by 6 bases. The CDR3 DNA follows: TGTGCCAGCAGCAGCGGGGGGCCAGGGGATACGCAGTATTTT. Translating gives CASSSGGPGDTQYF.

This clone was detected only a few times. The rearrangement joins TRBV7-8 to TRBJ2-2; D is possibly TRBD2 (5 bases). The CDR3 has 16 residues. Germline V CDR1 and CDR2: SGHVS, FQNEAQ. The V end lost 5 bases, the J end lost 0 bases, and 13 bases lay between the germline ends. CDR3 region: CASSPSGRTNTGELFF. DNA of the CDR3: TGTGCCAGCAGCCCGAGCGGACGGACGAACACCGGGGAGCTGTTTTTT.

This clone has just a few counts. The chain combines TRBV30 with TRBJ1-2, with D possibly matching TRBD1 (5 bases). CDR3 size: 14 residues. The V and J ends lost 0 bases and 8 bases respectively, with 16 bases between them. The germline gives CDR1 GTSNPN, CDR2 SVGIG (reference sequence). CDR3 nucleotide sequence: TGTGCCTGGAGTGTACCCGCCTCAGGGAAAGGCTACACCTTC. Its translation is CAWSVPASGKGYTF. Together with reference TRBV30 and TRBJ1-2, the CDR3 gives the full variable domain: SQTIHQWPATLVQPVGSPLSLECTVEGTSNPNLYWYRQAAGRGLQLLFYSVGIGQISSEVPQNLSASRPQDRQFILSSKKLLLSDSGFYLCAWSVPASGKGYTFGSGTRLTVV.

The J gene is TRBJ2-7, the V gene TRBV9; D remains ambiguous. Trimming cost V 2 bases and J 0 bases, with 9 bases left between them. This CDR3 spans 14 amino acids. CDR1 is SGDLS and CDR2 is YYNGEE in the germline V gene. The CDR3: CASSVGQSSYEQYF. CDR3 nucleotides: TGTGCCAGCAGCGTGGGCCAGAGCTCCTACGAGCAGTACTTC.

This clone was recorded at least ten times. Other nucleotide sequences in the sample specify the same CDR3. This chain links TRBV27 with TRBJ2-7; D may be TRBD2 (5 bases). The V gene's germline CDR1 is MNHEY and CDR2 SMNVEV (reference sequence). The V end was cut by 5 bases, the J end by 3 bases, with 5 bases between. The CDR3 totals 11 residues. Written as DNA, the CDR3 is TGTGCCAGCAGTGCGGGCTACGAGCAGTACTTC. This gives the protein CASSAGYEQYF.

The gene calls are TRBV27 and TRBJ2-7; 8 nucleotides align to TRBD1. Trimming cost V 2 bases and J 1 base; bases outside gene matches: 4. Germline V gene data show CDR1 as MNHEY and CDR2 as SMNVEV (reference sequence). The length of the CDR3 is 15 residues. The DNA for the CDR3 is TGTGCCAGCAGTTTACAGGGGGCGGGTTCCTACGAGCAGTACTTC. As protein: CASSLQGAGSYEQYF.

The J gene is TRBJ2-1, the V gene TRBV7-2; 9 nucleotides align to TRBD2. The V segment lost 1 base and the J segment 0 bases; nucleotides outside the gene matches: 10. This CDR3 comprises 19 residues. Per the germline V gene, CDR1 is SGHTA and CDR2 is FQGNSA. The CDR3 sequence is CASSLGSGGLPLSYNEQFF. The CDR3 bases are TGTGCCAGCAGCTTAGGAAGCGGGGGGCTCCCACTCTCCTACAATGAGCAGTTCTTC.

This clone has a handful of counts. V gene TRBV27 combines with J gene TRBJ1-5; weak D call: TRBD1 (5 bases). The CDR3 length is 13 residues. Germline CDR1 MNHEY, CDR2 SMNVEV (reference sequence). V gave up 5 bases and J gave up 7 bases, with 12 bases separating them. DNA for the CDR3: TGTGCCAGCAGTCAAGACAGATTGCAGCCCCAGCATTTT. Translation gives CASSQDRLQPQHF.

V is TRBV18 and J is TRBJ2-2; TRBD1 matches 7 bases. Germline V lookup: CDR1 KGHSH, CDR2 LQKENI. V lost 1 base and J lost 7; bases outside the gene matches: 6. This CDR3 has 15 residues. Written as DNA, the CDR3 is TGTGCCAGCTCACCACGTCAGGGGGAAGGCGGGGAGCTGTTTTTT. It specifies CASSPRQGEGGELFF.

The rearrangement links TRBV6-5 to TRBJ1-5; TRBD1 aligns across 7 bases. The CDR3 has 15 amino acids. The germline V gene has CDR1 MNHEY and CDR2 SVGAGI. V lost 4 bases and J lost 3; bases outside the gene matches: 6. In DNA, the CDR3 is TGTGCCAGCAGTTCAGATACAGGGGCCAATCAGCCCCAGCATTTT. It encodes CASSSDTGANQPQHF.

The chain combines TRBV7-2 with TRBJ1-4; TRBD1 might be the D (6 bases). Looked up from germline, CDR1 is SGHTA and CDR2 is FQGNSA. V was trimmed by 5 bases and J by 7 bases, leaving 8 bases between them. This CDR3 comprises 12 residues. The CDR3 loop reads CASSPGVEKLFF. In DNA, the CDR3 is TGTGCCAGCAGCCCAGGGGTTGAAAAACTGTTTTTT.

This chain joins TRBV5-4 and TRBJ1-2; 7 bases line up with TRBD1. Germline V lookup: CDR1 SGHNT, CDR2 YYREEE (reference sequence). Trimming took 3 bases from V and 4 from J; bases not matched to a gene: 6. This CDR3 is 14 amino acids long. CDR3 residues: CASSSDRSIYGYTF. DNA of the CDR3: TGTGCCAGCAGCTCGGACAGGTCCATCTATGGCTACACCTTC.

This clone was recorded a few times. V usage is TRBV5-6 and J usage is TRBJ2-3; possible D gene TRBD2, 6 bases. In germline, CDR1 is SGHDT, CDR2 YYEEEE. V dropped 10 bases and J dropped 5 bases, with 23 bases sitting between them. This CDR3 has 15 amino acids. The CDR3 region has the DNA TGTGCCTCGAAACCCCGGGGACTCCGCCAAGATACGCAGTATTTT. Amino acids: CASKPRGLRQDTQYF.

There are many counts of this clone. The V gene is TRBV7-2, the J gene TRBJ2-1, with TRBD2 identical over 12 bases. J was trimmed by 6 bases and V by 5 bases; bases with no gene match: 5. Per germline, CDR1 SGHTA and CDR2 FQGNSA. The CDR3 length is 15 residues. The DNA of the CDR3 is TGTGCCAGCAGCGCCCGGACTAGCGGGGCCAATGAGCAGTTCTTC. It is translated as CASSARTSGANEQFF.

The rearrangement links TRBV5-6 to TRBJ2-7; 7 nucleotides agree with TRBD1. Trimming removed 0 bases from V and 7 bases from J; junction bases left unmatched: 10. There are 15 residues in the CDR3. Germline V gene data show CDR1 as SGHDT and CDR2 as YYEEEE. CDR3 DNA sequence: TGTGCCAGCAGCTTGGGATGGGACAGTCTAGGAGAGCAGTACTTC. Its translation is CASSLGWDSLGEQYF.

Many counts were recorded for this clone. The chain joins TRBV9 to TRBJ2-3; D is ambiguous. The CDR3 length is 12 residues. Germline V lookup: CDR1 SGDLS, CDR2 YYNGEE. The ends were cut back, 0 bases at V and 4 bases at J, with 3 bases in the middle. The CDR3 coding sequence is TGTGCCAGCAGCGTAGGCGCAGATACGCAGTATTTT. Its translation is CASSVGADTQYF.

The chain combines TRBV9 with TRBJ2-5, with 11 bases lining up with TRBD2. The CDR3 is 17 amino acids. V trimming: 0 bases; J trimming: 5 bases; junction bases outside the gene matches: 9. The V gene's germline CDR1 is SGDLS and CDR2 YYNGEE. CDR3 nucleotide sequence: TGTGCCAGCAGCGTAGTGATAGCGGGGGGGTTCTTCGAGACCCAGTACTTC. This gives the protein CASSVVIAGGFFETQYF.

This clone was counted a few times. The chain uses TRBV6-5 and TRBJ1-5; TRBD1 might be the D (5 bases). Germline V lookup: CDR1 MNHEY, CDR2 SVGAGI. Between the trimmed V and J ends, which lost 2 bases and 6 bases, there was a span of 14 bases. The CDR3 contains 15 residues. CDR3 sequence: CASSYSDSLGQPQHF. The CDR3 region has the DNA TGTGCCAGCAGTTACAGCGACAGCCTGGGTCAGCCCCAGCATTTT.